A selection of T cell receptor beta chains follows, all from one sample in a study of cytotoxic CD8 clonotypes in ibrutinib-treated CLL. Some clones are missing from TCRdb's copy, which holds only in-frame ones; the method was immunoSEQ multiplex PCR. The table lists approximately 74,000 clones, about 84% of them singletons. The sample consisted of PBMCs, taken at disease progression, from a patient treated with ibrutinib. The receptors stem from a human donor with chronic lymphocytic leukemia. The CDR3 runs from the conserved cysteine through the conserved F or W. The order of the fields is CDR3 protein, V gene, D gene, J gene. A D gene is named only where the DNA matches it firmly.

CDR3aa: CASSLGGPNEKLFF
v_gene: TRBV5-1
d_gene: NA
j_gene: TRBJ1-4

CDR3aa: CSVAGGPPYNEQFF
v_gene: TRBV29-1
d_gene: TRBD2
j_gene: TRBJ2-1

CDR3aa: CASSPIGRENTIYF
v_gene: TRBV18
d_gene: NA
j_gene: TRBJ1-3

CDR3aa: CASSIDRLNEKLFF
v_gene: TRBV19
d_gene: NA
j_gene: TRBJ1-4

CDR3aa: CASSQTPILSTDTQYF
v_gene: TRBV7-9
d_gene: NA
j_gene: TRBJ2-3

CDR3aa: CASSPGGANNEQFF
v_gene: TRBV5-1
d_gene: TRBD2
j_gene: TRBJ2-1

CDR3aa: CASSQEGGRFRDEQFF
v_gene: TRBV4-2
d_gene: NA
j_gene: TRBJ2-1

CDR3aa: CASSSRGLGYSYEQYF
v_gene: TRBV7-3
d_gene: NA
j_gene: TRBJ2-7

CDR3aa: CAWSPYNEQFF
v_gene: TRBV30
d_gene: NA
j_gene: TRBJ2-1

CDR3aa: CASSSPWGLAGGRVDNEQFF
v_gene: TRBV13
d_gene: TRBD2
j_gene: TRBJ2-1

CDR3aa: CASSESGGAFNEQFF
v_gene: TRBV25-1
d_gene: NA
j_gene: TRBJ2-1

CDR3aa: CASTRQVYGANVLTF
v_gene: TRBV6-5
d_gene: NA
j_gene: TRBJ2-6

CDR3aa: CASSQASGPRSYNEQFF
v_gene: TRBV4-2
d_gene: TRBD2
j_gene: TRBJ2-1

CDR3aa: CAWSNGQGGDTGELFF
v_gene: TRBV30
d_gene: TRBD1
j_gene: TRBJ2-2

CDR3aa: CASRTGQGRGYTF
v_gene: TRBV6-1
d_gene: TRBD1
j_gene: TRBJ1-2

CDR3aa: CSAPLVEKLFF
v_gene: TRBV20-1
d_gene: NA
j_gene: TRBJ1-4

CDR3aa: CASSLSSLQRGPGGELFF
v_gene: TRBV27
d_gene: NA
j_gene: TRBJ2-2

CDR3aa: CASRAGTAGGPLHF
v_gene: TRBV27
d_gene: TRBD1
j_gene: TRBJ1-6

CDR3aa: CASSFGQLNTEAFF
v_gene: TRBV7-9
d_gene: NA
j_gene: TRBJ1-1

CDR3aa: CASSLVNFGETQYF
v_gene: TRBV7-8
d_gene: NA
j_gene: TRBJ2-5

CDR3aa: CASSLSISTDTQYF
v_gene: TRBV5-4
d_gene: NA
j_gene: TRBJ2-3

CDR3aa: CASSSGGDNYGYTF
v_gene: TRBV28
d_gene: TRBD1
j_gene: TRBJ1-2

CDR3aa: CASSLGRTGQETQYF
v_gene: TRBV5-6
d_gene: NA
j_gene: TRBJ2-5

CDR3aa: CASSPGRGPGNTIYF
v_gene: TRBV2
d_gene: TRBD1
j_gene: TRBJ1-3

CDR3aa: CASSLGQLNSPLHF
v_gene: TRBV7-9
d_gene: NA
j_gene: TRBJ1-6

CDR3aa: CASSPRTAGGELFF
v_gene: TRBV7-3
d_gene: NA
j_gene: TRBJ2-2

CDR3aa: CASSQEGTGGFSYEQYF
v_gene: TRBV4-2
d_gene: TRBD1
j_gene: TRBJ2-7

CDR3aa: CASSSLILDTQYF
v_gene: TRBV11-2
d_gene: NA
j_gene: TRBJ2-3

CDR3aa: CASTLAGGFNTEAFF
v_gene: TRBV19
d_gene: TRBD1
j_gene: TRBJ1-1

CDR3aa: CASSLPAGRGYSPLHF
v_gene: TRBV5-4
d_gene: NA
j_gene: TRBJ1-6

CDR3aa: CASSYSSAFNSPLHF
v_gene: TRBV6-5
d_gene: NA
j_gene: TRBJ1-6

CDR3aa: CASSSTLTGKAFF
v_gene: TRBV7-3
d_gene: NA
j_gene: TRBJ1-1

CDR3aa: CATSVQTGVGTEAFF
v_gene: TRBV15
d_gene: TRBD1
j_gene: TRBJ1-1

CDR3aa: CASSLNYEQYF
v_gene: TRBV5-6
d_gene: NA
j_gene: TRBJ2-7

CDR3aa: CAWSVQGIEKLFF
v_gene: TRBV30
d_gene: TRBD1
j_gene: TRBJ1-4

CDR3aa: CASSVFGAAGTKNIQYF
v_gene: TRBV9
d_gene: TRBD2
j_gene: TRBJ2-4

CDR3aa: CASRKTGLANNEQFF
v_gene: TRBV19
d_gene: TRBD2
j_gene: TRBJ2-1

CDR3aa: CASSPRSGWETQYF
v_gene: TRBV7-7
d_gene: NA
j_gene: TRBJ2-5

CDR3aa: CAWSRGNPLRGYTF
v_gene: TRBV30
d_gene: NA
j_gene: TRBJ1-2

CDR3aa: CASSLPGATYEQYF
v_gene: TRBV5-1
d_gene: NA
j_gene: TRBJ2-7

CDR3aa: CASSYLGLGENSPLHF
v_gene: TRBV13
d_gene: NA
j_gene: TRBJ1-6

CDR3aa: CASSLGLMGEQYF
v_gene: TRBV11-3
d_gene: NA
j_gene: TRBJ2-7

CDR3aa: CASSIQRAYEQYF
v_gene: TRBV18
d_gene: NA
j_gene: TRBJ2-7

CDR3aa: CASSLHRTVNGYTF
v_gene: TRBV7-9
d_gene: NA
j_gene: TRBJ1-2

CDR3aa: CATSRGGLAGAEQYF
v_gene: TRBV15
d_gene: TRBD2
j_gene: TRBJ2-7

CDR3aa: CASSPSSHEQYF
v_gene: TRBV18
d_gene: NA
j_gene: TRBJ2-7

CDR3aa: CASSQMGGTNQPQHF
v_gene: TRBV5-1
d_gene: NA
j_gene: TRBJ1-5

CDR3aa: CASRQGTGGNTIYF
v_gene: TRBV5-1
d_gene: NA
j_gene: TRBJ1-3

CDR3aa: CASSQGNILAGGPGGQETQYF
v_gene: TRBV4-1
d_gene: TRBD2
j_gene: TRBJ2-5

CDR3aa: CASGSHESGYQPQHF
v_gene: TRBV19
d_gene: NA
j_gene: TRBJ1-5

CDR3aa: CASSLGEWGYNSPLHF
v_gene: TRBV7-9
d_gene: NA
j_gene: TRBJ1-6